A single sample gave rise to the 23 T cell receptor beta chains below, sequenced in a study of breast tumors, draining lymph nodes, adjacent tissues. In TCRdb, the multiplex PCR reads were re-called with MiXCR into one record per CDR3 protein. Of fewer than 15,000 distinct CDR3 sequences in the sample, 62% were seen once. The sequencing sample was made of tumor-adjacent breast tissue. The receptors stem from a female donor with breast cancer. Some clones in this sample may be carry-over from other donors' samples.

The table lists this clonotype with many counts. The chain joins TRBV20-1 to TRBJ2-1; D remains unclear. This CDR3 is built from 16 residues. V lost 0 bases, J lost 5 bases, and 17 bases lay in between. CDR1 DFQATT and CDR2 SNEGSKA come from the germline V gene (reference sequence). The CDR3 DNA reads TGCAGTGCTAGAGAACGGCACCCGATGGGCCACAATGAGCAGTTCTTC. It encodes CSARERHPMGHNEQFF.

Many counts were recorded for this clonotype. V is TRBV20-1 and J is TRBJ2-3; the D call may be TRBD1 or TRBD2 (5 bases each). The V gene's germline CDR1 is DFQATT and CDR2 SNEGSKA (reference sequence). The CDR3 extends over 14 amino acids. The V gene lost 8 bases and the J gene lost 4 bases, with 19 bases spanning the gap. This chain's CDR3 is CSPEGTLAADTQYF. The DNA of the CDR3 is TGCAGTCCCGAAGGGACCCTGGCTGCAGATACGCAGTATTTT.

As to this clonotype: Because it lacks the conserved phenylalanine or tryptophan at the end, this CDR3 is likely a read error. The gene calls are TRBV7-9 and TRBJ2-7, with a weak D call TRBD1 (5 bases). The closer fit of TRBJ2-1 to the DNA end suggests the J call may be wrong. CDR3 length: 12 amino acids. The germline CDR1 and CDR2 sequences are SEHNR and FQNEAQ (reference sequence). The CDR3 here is CASSPGSYEQFL. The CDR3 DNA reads TGTGCCAGCAGCCCAGGGTCCTACGAGCAGTTCCTC.

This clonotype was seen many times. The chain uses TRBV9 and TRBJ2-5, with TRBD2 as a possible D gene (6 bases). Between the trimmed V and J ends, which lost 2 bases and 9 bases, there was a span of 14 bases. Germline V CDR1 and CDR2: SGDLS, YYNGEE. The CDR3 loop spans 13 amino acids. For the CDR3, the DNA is TGTGCCAGCAGCGTCGAGGGGTGGGGGGCCCAGTACTTC. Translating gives CASSVEGWGAQYF.

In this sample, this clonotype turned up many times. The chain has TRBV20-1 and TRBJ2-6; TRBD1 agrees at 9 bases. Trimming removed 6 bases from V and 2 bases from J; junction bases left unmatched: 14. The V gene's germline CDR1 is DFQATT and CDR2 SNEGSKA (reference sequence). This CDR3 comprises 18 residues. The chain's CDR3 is CSAPVPGQGLAGANVLTF. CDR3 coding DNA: TGCAGTGCCCCCGTCCCGGGACAGGGACTCGCTGGGGCCAACGTCCTGACTTTC.

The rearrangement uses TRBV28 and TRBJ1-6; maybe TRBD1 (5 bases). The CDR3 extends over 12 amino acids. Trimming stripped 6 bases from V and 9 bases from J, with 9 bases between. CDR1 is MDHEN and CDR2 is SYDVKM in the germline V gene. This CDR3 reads CASSWGVSPLHF. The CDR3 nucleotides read TGTGCCAGCAGCTGGGGGGTTTCACCCCTCCACTTT.

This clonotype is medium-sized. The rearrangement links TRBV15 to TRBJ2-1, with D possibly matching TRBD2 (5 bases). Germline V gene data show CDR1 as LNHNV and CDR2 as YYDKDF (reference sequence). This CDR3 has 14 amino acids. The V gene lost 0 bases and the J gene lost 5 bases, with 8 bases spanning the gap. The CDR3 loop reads CATSRDGGNNEQFF. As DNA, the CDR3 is TGTGCCACCAGCAGAGATGGAGGAAACAATGAGCAGTTCTTC. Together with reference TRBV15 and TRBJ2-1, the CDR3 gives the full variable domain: DAMVIQNPRYQVTQFGKPVTLSCSQTLNHNVMYWYQQKSSQAPKLLFHYYDKDFNNEADTPDNFQSRRPNTSFCFLDIRSPGLGDTAMYLCATSRDGGNNEQFFGPGTRLTVL.

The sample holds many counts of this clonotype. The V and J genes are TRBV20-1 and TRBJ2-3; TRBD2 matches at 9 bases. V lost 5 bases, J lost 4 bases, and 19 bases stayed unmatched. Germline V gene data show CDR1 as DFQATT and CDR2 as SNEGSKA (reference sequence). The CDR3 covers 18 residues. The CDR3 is CSAAGGGVFSLFSDTQYF. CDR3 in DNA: TGCAGTGCTGCGGGAGGGGGGGTCTTTTCTCTCTTTTCAGATACGCAGTATTTT.

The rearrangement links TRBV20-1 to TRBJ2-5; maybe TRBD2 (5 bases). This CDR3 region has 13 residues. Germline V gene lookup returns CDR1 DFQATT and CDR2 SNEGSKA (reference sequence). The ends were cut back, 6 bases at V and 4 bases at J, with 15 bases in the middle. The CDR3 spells CSARAGRSETQYF. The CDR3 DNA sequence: TGCAGTGCGAGGGCAGGTCGATCAGAGACCCAGTACTTC.

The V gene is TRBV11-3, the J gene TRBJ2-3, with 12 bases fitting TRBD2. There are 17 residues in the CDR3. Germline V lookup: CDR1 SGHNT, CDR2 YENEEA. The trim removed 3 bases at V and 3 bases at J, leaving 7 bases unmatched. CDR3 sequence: CASSLGLAGRATDTQYF. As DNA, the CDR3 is TGTGCCAGCAGCTTGGGACTAGCGGGTCGGGCGACAGATACGCAGTATTTT.

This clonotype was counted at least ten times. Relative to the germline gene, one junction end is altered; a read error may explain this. The CDR3 coding sequence is TGCAGTGCCAGAGACCGGGACAGGGGGTTGCAAGAGACCCAGTACTTC. Amino acid sequence: CSARDRDRGLQETQYF. The chain recombines TRBV20-1 with TRBJ2-5, with TRBD1 identical over 11 bases. The CDR3 totals 16 residues. The germline V gene encodes CDR1 DFQATT and CDR2 SNEGSKA (reference sequence).

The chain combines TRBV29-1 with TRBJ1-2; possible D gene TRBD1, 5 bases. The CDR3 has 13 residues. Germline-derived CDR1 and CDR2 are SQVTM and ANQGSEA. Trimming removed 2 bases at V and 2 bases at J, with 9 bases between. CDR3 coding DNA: TGCAGCGTTGAAAGGGGACGGAACTATGGCTACACCTTC. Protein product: CSVERGRNYGYTF.

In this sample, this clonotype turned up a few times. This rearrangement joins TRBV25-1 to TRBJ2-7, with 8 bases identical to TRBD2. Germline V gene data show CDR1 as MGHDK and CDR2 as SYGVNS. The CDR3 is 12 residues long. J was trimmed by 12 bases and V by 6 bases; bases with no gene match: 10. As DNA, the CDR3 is TGTGCCAGCAGCGAGGGACTAGTGCAACCGTACTTC. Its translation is CASSEGLVQPYF.

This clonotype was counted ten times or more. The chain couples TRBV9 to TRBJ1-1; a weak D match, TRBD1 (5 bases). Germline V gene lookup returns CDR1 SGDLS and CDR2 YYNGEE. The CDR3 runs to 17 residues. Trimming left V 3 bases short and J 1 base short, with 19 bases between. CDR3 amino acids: CASSAQFNRKPNTEAFF. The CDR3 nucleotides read TGTGCCAGCAGCGCGCAATTTAACAGGAAGCCGAACACTGAAGCTTTCTTT. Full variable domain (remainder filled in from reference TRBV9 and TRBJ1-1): DSGVTQTPKHLITATGQRVTLRCSPRSGDLSVYWYQQSLDQGLQFLIQYYNGEERAKGNILERFSAQQFPDLHSELNLSSLELGDSALYFCASSAQFNRKPNTEAFFGQGTRLTVV.

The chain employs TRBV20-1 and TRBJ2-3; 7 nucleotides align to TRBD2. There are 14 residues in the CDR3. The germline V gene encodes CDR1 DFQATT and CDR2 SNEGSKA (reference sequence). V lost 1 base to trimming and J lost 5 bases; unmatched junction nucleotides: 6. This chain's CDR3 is CSARVRGSGDTQYF. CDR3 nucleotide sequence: TGCAGTGCTAGAGTTCGCGGGAGTGGAGATACGCAGTATTTT.

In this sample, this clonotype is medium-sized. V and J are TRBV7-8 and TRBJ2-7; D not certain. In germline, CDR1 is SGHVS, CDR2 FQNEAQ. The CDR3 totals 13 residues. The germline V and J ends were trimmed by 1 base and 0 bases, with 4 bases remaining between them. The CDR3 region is CASSLGLSYEQYF. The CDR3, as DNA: TGTGCCAGCAGCTTAGGTCTCTCCTACGAGCAGTACTTC.

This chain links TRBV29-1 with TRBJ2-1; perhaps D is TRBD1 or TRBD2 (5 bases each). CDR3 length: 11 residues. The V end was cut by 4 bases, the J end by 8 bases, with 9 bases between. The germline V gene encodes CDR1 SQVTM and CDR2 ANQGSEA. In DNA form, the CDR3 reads TGCAGCGTTGTGGGGGTCGATGAGCAGTTCTTC. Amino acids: CSVVGVDEQFF.

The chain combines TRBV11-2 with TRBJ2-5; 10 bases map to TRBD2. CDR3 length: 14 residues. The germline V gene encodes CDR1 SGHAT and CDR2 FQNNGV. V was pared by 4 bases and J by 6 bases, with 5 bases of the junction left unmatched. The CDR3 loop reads CASSSGTSAQTQYF. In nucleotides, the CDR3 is TGTGCCAGCAGCTCCGGGACTAGCGCGCAGACCCAGTACTTC.

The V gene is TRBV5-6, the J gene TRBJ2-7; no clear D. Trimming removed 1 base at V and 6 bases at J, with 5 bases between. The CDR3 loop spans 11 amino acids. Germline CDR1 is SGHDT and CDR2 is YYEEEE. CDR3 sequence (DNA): TGTGCCAGCAGCTTGTTCGGCGAGCAGTACTTC. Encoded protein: CASSLFGEQYF.

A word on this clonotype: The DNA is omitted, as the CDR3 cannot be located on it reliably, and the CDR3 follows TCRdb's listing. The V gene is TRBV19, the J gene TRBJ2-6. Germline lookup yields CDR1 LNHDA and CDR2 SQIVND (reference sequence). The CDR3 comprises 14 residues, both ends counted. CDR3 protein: CASTSGSGANVLTF.

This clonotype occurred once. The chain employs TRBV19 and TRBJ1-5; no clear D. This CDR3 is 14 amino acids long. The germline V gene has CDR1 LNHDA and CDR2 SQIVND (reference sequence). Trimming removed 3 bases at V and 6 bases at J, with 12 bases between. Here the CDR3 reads CASSMRSGAQPQHF. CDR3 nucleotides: TGTGCCAGTAGTATGAGATCCGGAGCTCAGCCCCAGCATTTT.

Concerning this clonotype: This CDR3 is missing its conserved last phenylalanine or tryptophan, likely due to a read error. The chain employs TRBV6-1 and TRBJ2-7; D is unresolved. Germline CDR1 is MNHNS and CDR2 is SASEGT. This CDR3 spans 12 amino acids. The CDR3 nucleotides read TGTGCTAGCAGCCAATATGGCTACGAGCAGTACTCC. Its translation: CASSQYGYEQYS.

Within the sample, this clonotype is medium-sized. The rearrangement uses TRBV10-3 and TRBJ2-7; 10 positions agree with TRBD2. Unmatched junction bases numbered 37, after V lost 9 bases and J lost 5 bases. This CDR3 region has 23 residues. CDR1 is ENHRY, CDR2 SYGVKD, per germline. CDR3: CAIAGGPCSFRCGRDPNMDEQYF. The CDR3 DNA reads TGTGCCATAGCGGGAGGGCCTTGTTCTTTCAGGTGCGGCCGGGACCCAAACATGGACGAGCAGTACTTC.